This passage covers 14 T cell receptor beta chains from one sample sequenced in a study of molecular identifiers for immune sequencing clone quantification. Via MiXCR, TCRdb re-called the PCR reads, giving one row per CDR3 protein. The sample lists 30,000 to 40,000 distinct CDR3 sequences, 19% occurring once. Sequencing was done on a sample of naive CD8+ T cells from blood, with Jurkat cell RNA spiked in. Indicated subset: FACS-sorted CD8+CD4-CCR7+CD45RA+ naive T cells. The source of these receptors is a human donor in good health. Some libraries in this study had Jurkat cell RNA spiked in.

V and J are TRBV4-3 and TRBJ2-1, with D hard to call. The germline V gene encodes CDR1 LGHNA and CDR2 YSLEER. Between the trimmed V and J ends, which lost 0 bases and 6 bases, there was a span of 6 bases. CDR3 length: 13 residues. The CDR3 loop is CASSQDTGNEQFF. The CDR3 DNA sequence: TGCGCCAGCAGCCAAGATACGGGCAATGAGCAGTTCTTC.

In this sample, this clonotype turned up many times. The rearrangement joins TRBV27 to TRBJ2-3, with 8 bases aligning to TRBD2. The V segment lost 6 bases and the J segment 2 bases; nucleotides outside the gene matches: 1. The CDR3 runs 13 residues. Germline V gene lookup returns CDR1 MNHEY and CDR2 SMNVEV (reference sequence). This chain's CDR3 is CASSGGDTDTQYF. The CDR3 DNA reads TGTGCCAGCAGCGGGGGGGACACAGATACGCAGTATTTT.

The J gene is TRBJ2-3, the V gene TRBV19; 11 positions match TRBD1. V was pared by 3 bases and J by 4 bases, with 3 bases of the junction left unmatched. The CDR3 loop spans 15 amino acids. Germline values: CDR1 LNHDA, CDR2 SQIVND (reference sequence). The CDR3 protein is CASSIWTGGADTQYF. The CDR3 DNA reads TGTGCCAGTAGTATTTGGACAGGGGGCGCAGATACGCAGTATTTT.

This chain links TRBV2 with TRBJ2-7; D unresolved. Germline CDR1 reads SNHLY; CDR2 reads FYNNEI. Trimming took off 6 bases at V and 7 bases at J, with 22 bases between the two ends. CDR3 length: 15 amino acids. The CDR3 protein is CASRPEAVTTGEQYF. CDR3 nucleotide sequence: TGTGCCAGCAGACCTGAGGCCGTGACCACTGGGGAGCAGTACTTC. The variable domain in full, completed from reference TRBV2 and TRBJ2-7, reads EPEVTQTPSHQVTQMGQEVILRCVPISNHLYFYWYRQILGQKVEFLVSFYNNEISEKSEIFDDQFSVERPDGSNFTLKIRSTKLEDSAMYFCASRPEAVTTGEQYFGPGTRLTVT.

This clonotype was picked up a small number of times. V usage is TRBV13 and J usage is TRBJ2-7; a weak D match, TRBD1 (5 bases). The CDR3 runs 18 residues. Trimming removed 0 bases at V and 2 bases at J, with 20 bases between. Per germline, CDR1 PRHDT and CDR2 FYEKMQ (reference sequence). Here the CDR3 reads CASSLGLVWQGLTYEQYF. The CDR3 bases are TGTGCCAGCAGCTTAGGCCTTGTCTGGCAGGGTCTCACCTACGAGCAGTACTTC.

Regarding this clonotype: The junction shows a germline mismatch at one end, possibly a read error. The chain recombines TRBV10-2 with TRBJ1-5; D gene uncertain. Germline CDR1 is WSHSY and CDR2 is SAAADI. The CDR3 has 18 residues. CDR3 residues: CASSESGDVFFSSQPQHF. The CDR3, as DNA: TGCGCCAGCAGTGAGTCGGGTGATGTTTTTTTTAGCAGTCAGCCCCAGCATTTT.

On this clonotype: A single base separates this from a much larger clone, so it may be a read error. DNA of the CDR3: TGTGCCAGCAGCTTCACGGTTGCCTACGAGCAGTACTTC. Translating it yields CASSFTVAYEQYF. This sequence joins TRBV11-2 and TRBJ2-7; D is unclear. This CDR3 region has 13 residues. CDR1 SGHAT and CDR2 FQNNGV come from the germline V gene. Trimming stripped 3 bases from V and 2 bases from J, with 8 bases between. Looking up the rest from reference TRBV11-2 and TRBJ2-7 gives the full variable domain: EAGVAQSPRYKIIEKRQSVAFWCNPISGHATLYWYQQILGQGPKLLIQFQNNGVVDDSQLPKDRFSAERLKGVDSTLKIQPAKLEDSAVYLCASSFTVAYEQYFGPGTRLTVT.

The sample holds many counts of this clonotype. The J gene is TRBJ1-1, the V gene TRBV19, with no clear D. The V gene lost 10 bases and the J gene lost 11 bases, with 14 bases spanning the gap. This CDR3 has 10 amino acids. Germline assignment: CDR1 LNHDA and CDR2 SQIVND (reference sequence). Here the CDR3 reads CAIPGFGAFF. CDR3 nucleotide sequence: TGTGCCATCCCCGGGTTCGGCGCTTTCTTT.

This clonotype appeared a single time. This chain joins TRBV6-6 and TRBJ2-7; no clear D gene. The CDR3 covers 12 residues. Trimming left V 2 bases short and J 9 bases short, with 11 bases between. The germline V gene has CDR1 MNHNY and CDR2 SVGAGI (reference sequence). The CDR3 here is CASSYPNTVQYF. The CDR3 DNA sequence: TGTGCCAGCAGTTACCCCAATACCGTGCAGTACTTC.

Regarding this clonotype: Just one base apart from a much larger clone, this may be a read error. Here the CDR3 reads CARRIPGQGGFPLHF. The DNA for the CDR3 is TGTGCCCGGAGAATTCCGGGACAGGGCGGTTTTCCCCTCCACTTT. The V and J genes are TRBV30 and TRBJ1-6; 9 bases match TRBD1. The germline gives CDR1 GTSNPN, CDR2 SVGIG (reference sequence). The CDR3 spans 15 residues.

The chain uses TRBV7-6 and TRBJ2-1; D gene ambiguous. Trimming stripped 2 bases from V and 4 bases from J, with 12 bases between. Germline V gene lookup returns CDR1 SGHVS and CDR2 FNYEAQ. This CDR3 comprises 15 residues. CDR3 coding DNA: TGTGCCAGCAGCTTAAGAGAGCTCCCATACAATGAGCAGTTCTTC. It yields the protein CASSLRELPYNEQFF.

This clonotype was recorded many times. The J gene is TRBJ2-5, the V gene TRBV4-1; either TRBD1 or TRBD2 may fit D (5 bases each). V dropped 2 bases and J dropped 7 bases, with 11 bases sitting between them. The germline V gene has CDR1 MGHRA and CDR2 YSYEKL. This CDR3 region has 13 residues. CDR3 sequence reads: CASSQTGAATQYF. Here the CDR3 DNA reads TGCGCCAGCAGCCAAACCGGGGCCGCGACCCAGTACTTC.

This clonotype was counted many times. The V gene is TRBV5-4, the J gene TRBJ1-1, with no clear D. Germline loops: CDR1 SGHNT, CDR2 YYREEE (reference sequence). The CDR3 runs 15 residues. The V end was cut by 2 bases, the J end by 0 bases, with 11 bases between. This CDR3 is CASSLATTMNTEAFF. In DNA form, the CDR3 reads TGTGCCAGCAGCTTAGCGACAACCATGAACACTGAAGCTTTCTTT.

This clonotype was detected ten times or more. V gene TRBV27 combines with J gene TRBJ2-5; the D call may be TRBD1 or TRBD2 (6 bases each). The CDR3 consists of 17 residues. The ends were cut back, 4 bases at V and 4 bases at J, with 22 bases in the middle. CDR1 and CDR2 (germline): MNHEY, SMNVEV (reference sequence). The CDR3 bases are TGTGCCAGCAGTTCACCCCCGTGGAGGGGGATGGCAGAGACCCAGTACTTC. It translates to CASSSPPWRGMAETQYF.